The 4 T cell receptor beta chains below all came from one sample that was sequenced in a study of beta chain features in type 1 diabetes. Study-wide results and caveats: Shorter TCRB CDR3s, moderately but significantly so, marked every one of the four CD4+ subsets in Type 1 diabetes patients.

No antigen has been identified for these receptors. Every bit of the isolated RNA underwent reverse transcription, so sequencing read expressed TCRB transcripts. Clones were read by immunoSEQ multiplex PCR, and TCRdb kept only the in-frame ones, dropping some. The sample yields over 600,000 clones, roughly 12% seen once. Sequenced: naive CD4+ T cells from blood. All receptors derive from a man in his thirties or forties with type 1 diabetes.

This clone was picked up a small number of times. This chain joins TRBV6-6 and TRBJ2-5, with D tentatively TRBD1 (5 bases). The V gene's germline CDR1 is MNHNY and CDR2 SVGAGI (reference sequence). The CDR3 spans 13 residues. The CDR3 nucleotides read TGTTCCTCGATTCAGGGCAACGAAGAGACCCAGTACTTC. As protein: CSSIQGNEETQYF.

This clone was counted a few times. The chain employs TRBV2 and TRBJ2-1, with no clear D. CDR1 is SNHLY, CDR2 FYNNEI, per germline. The V end lost 9 bases, the J end lost 9 bases, and 9 bases lay between the germline ends. The CDR3 length is 10 residues. CDR3 bases: TGTGCCAGTTGGGCTGGTGAGCAGTTCTTC. It translates to CASWAGEQFF. Complete variable domain (other parts from reference TRBV2 and TRBJ2-1): EPEVTQTPSHQVTQMGQEVILRCVPISNHLYFYWYRQILGQKVEFLVSFYNNEISEKSEIFDDQFSVERPDGSNFTLKIRSTKLEDSAMYFCASWAGEQFFGPGTRLTVL.

A few counts support this clone. The rearrangement links TRBV6-5 to TRBJ1-1; possible D gene TRBD1, 6 bases. Trimming pared 3 bases from V and 4 bases from J, leaving 15 bases between. The CDR3 is made up of 15 amino acids. The germline V gene has CDR1 MNHEY and CDR2 SVGAGI. Here the CDR3 DNA reads TGTGCCAGCAGTTATTGGACAGCCGGGCCCACTGAAGCTTTCTTT. This codes for CASSYWTAGPTEAFF.

The V call is TRBV4-3, the J call TRBJ2-7; 9 bases are shared with TRBD1. The CDR3 contains 17 residues. Germline CDR1 is LGHNA and CDR2 is YSLEER. After removal of 1 base from V and 4 bases from J, the junction contained 11 bases not matched to a gene. The CDR3 loop is CASSQGGPGQGGYEQYF. CDR3 coding DNA: TGCGCCAGCAGCCAAGGGGGGCCGGGACAGGGTGGATACGAGCAGTACTTC.